The TCR beta chain described here comes from a study of CD8 T cells in ankylosing spondylitis. Overall study findings and caveats: Blood from ankylosing spondylitis patients appeared to carry a characteristic roughly 8-variant TCR beta motif. Disease-linked clones were reportedly significantly enriched in matched ankylosing spondylitis synovial fluid.

In this sample, this clonotype is medium-sized. The antigen is undetermined. In TCRdb, the 5' RACE reads were re-called with MiXCR into one record per CDR3 protein. Of about 8,600 distinct CDR3 sequences in the sample, roughly 3.9% were seen once. After removal of 3 bases from V and 0 bases from J, the junction contained 6 bases not matched to a gene. The CDR3 is 16 residues long. Germline values: CDR1 SGDLS, CDR2 YYNGEE. Sequenced: blood, either unsorted or a sorted T cell fraction (not recorded which). The chain carries TRBV9 and TRBJ1-3; 7 nucleotides agree with TRBD1. The TCR sequence derives from a female donor with ankylosing spondylitis or in good health (not recorded which). The CDR3 region is CASSEWGQISGNTIYF. The CDR3 DNA is TGTGCCAGCAGCGAGTGGGGACAGATCTCTGGAAACACCATATATTTT.